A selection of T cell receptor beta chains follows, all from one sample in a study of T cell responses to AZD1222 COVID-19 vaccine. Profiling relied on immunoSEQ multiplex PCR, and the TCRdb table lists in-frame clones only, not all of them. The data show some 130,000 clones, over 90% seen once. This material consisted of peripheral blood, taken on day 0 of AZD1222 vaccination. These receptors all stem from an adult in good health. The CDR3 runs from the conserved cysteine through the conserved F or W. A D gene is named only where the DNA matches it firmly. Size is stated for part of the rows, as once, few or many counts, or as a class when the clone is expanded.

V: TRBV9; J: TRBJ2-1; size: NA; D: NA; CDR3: CASLQPGRRPPTSYNEQFF; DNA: TGTGCCAGCTTGCAACCGGGCCGGCGGCCCCCGACCTCCTACAATGAGCAGTTCTTC
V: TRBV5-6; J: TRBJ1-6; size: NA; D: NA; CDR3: CASSLQGVNSPLHF; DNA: TGTGCCAGCAGCTTGCAGGGAGTCAATTCACCCCTCCACTTT
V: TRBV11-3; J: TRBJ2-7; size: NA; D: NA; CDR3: CASSLDPRGEQYF; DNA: TGTGCCAGCAGCTTAGACCCACGGGGCGAGCAGTACTTC
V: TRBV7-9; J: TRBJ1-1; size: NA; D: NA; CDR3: CASSLTSDLNTEAFF; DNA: TGTGCCAGCAGCCTAACCTCGGATTTGAACACTGAAGCTTTCTTT
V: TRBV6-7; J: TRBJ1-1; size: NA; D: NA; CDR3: CALGGRVEPNTEAFF; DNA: TGTGCCTTAGGCGGCCGGGTGGAGCCGAACACTGAAGCTTTCTTT
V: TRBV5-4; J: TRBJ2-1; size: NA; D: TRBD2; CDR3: CASSLALAGVYNEQFF; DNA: TGTGCCAGCAGCCTCGCACTAGCGGGGGTATACAATGAGCAGTTCTTC
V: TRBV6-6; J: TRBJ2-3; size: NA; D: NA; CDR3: CASSYSNRETQYF; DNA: TGTGCCAGCAGTTACTCGAACCGGGAGACGCAGTATTTT
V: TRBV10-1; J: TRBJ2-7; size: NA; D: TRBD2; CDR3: CASSELGGAYEQYF; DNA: TGCGCCAGCAGTGAGTTGGGGGGGGCCTACGAGCAGTACTTC
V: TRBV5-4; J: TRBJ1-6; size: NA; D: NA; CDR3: CASSPTASSYNSPLHF; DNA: TGTGCCAGCAGCCCGACAGCGAGCTCCTATAATTCACCCCTCCACTTT
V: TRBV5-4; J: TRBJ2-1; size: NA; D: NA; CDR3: CASSLGTPRNEQFF; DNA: TGTGCCAGCAGCTTGGGGACGCCTCGGAATGAGCAGTTCTTC
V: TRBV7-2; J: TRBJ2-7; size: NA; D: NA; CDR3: CASSFGMYEQYF; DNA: TGTGCCAGCAGCTTCGGGATGTACGAGCAGTACTTC
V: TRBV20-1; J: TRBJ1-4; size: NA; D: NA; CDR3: CSARREKLFF; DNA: TGCAGTGCTAGGCGCGAAAAACTGTTTTTT
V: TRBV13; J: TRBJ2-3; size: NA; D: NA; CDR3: CASQHGSFTDTQYF; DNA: TGTGCCAGCCAACACGGATCATTCACAGATACGCAGTATTTT
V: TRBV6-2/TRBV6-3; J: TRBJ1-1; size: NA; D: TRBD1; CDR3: CASRYRGWDTEAFF; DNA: TGTGCCAGCAGATACAGGGGATGGGACACTGAAGCTTTCTTT
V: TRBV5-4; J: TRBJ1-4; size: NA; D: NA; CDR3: CASRDRTTNEKLFF; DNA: TGTGCCAGCAGAGACAGGACAACTAATGAAAAACTGTTTTTT
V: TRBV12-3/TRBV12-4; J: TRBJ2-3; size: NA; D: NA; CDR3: CASSVSSTDTQYF; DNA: TGTGCCAGCAGCGTGTCTAGCACAGATACGCAGTATTTT
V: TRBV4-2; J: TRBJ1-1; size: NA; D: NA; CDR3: CASSPSPGANPRNTEAFF; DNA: TGTGCCAGCAGCCCCTCGCCCGGGGCGAACCCCCGGAACACTGAAGCTTTCTTT
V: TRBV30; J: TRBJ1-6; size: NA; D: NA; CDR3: CASNPRAGLSSYNSPLHF; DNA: TGTGCCTCGAATCCTCGGGCAGGGCTGAGCTCCTATAATTCACCCCTCCACTTT
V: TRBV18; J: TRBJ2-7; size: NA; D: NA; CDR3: CASSPGPTGYEQYF; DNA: TGTGCCAGCTCACCAGGCCCGACAGGCTACGAGCAGTACTTC
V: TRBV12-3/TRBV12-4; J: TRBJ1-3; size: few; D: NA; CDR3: CASGQPSTFIYF; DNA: TGTGCCAGCGGACAGCCTAGCACCTTTATATATTTT
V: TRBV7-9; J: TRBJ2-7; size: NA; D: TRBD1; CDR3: CASSSTGASYEQYF; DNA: TGTGCCAGCAGCTCGACAGGGGCCTCCTACGAGCAGTACTTC
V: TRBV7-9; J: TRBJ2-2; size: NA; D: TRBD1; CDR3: CASSARQGTGGTTGELFF; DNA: TGTGCCAGCAGCGCCCGACAGGGTACGGGCGGCACAACCGGGGAGCTGTTTTTT
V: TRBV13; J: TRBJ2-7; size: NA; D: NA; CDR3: CASSLGGIVEQYF; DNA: TGTGCCAGCAGCTTAGGAGGGATAGTGGAGCAGTACTTC
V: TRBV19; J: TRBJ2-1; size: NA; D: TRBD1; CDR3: CASGRTGLGAEQFF; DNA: TGTGCCAGTGGCCGGACAGGCCTCGGGGCTGAGCAGTTCTTC
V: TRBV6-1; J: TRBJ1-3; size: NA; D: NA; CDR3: CASSEGFTGPSGNTIYF; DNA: TGTGCCAGCAGTGAGGGATTTACGGGTCCCTCTGGAAACACCATATATTTT
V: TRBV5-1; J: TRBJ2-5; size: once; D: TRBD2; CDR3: CASSPGGGAETQYF; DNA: TGCGCCAGCAGCCCGGGCGGGGGAGCGGAGACCCAGTACTTC